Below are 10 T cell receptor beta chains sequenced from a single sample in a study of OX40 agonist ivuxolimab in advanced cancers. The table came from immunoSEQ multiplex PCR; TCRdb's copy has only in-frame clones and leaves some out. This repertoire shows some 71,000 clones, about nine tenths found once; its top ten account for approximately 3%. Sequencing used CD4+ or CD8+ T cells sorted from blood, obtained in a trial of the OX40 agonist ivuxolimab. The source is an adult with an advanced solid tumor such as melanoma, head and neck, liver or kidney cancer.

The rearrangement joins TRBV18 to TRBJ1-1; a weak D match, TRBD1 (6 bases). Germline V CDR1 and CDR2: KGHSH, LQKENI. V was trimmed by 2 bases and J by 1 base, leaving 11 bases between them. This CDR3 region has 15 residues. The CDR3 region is CASSPEGVPNTEAFF. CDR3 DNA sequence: TGTGCCAGCTCACCAGAGGGGGTCCCGAACACTGAAGCTTTCTTT.

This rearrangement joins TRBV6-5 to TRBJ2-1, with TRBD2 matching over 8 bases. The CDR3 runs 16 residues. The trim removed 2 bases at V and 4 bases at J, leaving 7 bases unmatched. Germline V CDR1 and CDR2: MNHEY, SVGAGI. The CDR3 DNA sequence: TGTGCCAGCAGTTACGGTGGCCGGGGGGGGTACAATGAGCAGTTCTTC. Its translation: CASSYGGRGGYNEQFF.

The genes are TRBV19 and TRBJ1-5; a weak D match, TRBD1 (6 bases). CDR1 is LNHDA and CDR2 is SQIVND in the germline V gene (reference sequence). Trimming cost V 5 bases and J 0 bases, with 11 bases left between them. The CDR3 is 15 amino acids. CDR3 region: CASSLQGYSNQPQHF. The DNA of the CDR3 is TGTGCCAGTAGTTTACAGGGTTATAGCAATCAGCCCCAGCATTTT.

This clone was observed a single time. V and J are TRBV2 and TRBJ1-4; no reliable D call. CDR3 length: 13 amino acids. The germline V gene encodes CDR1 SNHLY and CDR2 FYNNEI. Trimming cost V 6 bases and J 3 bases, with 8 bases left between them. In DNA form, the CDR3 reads TGTGCCAGCAGGACGGTCCCTAATGAAAAACTGTTTTTT. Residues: CASRTVPNEKLFF. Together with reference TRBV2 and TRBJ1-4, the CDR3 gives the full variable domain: EPEVTQTPSHQVTQMGQEVILRCVPISNHLYFYWYRQILGQKVEFLVSFYNNEISEKSEIFDDQFSVERPDGSNFTLKIRSTKLEDSAMYFCASRTVPNEKLFFGSGTQLSVL.

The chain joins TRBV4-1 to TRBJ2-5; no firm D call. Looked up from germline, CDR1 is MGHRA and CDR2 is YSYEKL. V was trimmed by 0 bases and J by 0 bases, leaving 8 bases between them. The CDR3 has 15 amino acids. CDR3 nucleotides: TGCGCCAGCAGCCAAGATCGGGTGTACCAAGAGACCCAGTACTTC. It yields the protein CASSQDRVYQETQYF.

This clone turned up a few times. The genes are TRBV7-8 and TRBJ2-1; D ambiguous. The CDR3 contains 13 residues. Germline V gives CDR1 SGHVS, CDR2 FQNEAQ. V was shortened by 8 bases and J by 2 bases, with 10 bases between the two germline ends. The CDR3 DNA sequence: TGTGCCAGCCAGCGACCGGCCTACAATGAGCAGTTCTTC. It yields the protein CASQRPAYNEQFF.

The CDR3 DNA sequence: TGTGCCAGCAGTCGCGGGGGGGCGGAATACAATGAGCAGTTCTTC. It encodes CASSRGGAEYNEQFF. The chain employs TRBV2 and TRBJ2-1; 9 positions match TRBD2. This CDR3 has 15 amino acids. The trim removed 5 bases at V and 4 bases at J, leaving 6 bases unmatched. CDR1 and CDR2 (germline): SNHLY, FYNNEI.

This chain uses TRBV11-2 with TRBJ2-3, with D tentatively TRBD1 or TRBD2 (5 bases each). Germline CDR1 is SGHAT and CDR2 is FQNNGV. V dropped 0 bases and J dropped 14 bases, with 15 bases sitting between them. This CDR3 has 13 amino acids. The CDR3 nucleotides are TGTGCCAGCAGCTTAGAGGCTAGTGGGGGTCGGTATTTT. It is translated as CASSLEASGGRYF.

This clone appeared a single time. This chain's CDR3 is CASRAALAVQETQYF. The CDR3 nucleotides read TGTGCCAGTAGGGCCGCGCTAGCGGTACAAGAGACCCAGTACTTC. This chain joins TRBV19 and TRBJ2-5, with 7 bases identical to TRBD2. The CDR3 spans 15 residues. The V and J ends lost 6 bases and 2 bases, in that order; junction bases with no gene match: 9. Germline V gives CDR1 LNHDA, CDR2 SQIVND (reference sequence). Variable domain in full (rest from reference TRBV19 and TRBJ2-5): DGGITQSPKYLFRKEGQNVTLSCEQNLNHDAMYWYRQDPGQGLRLIYYSQIVNDFQKGDIAEGYSVSREKKESFPLTVTSAQKNPTAFYLCASRAALAVQETQYFGPGTRLLVL.

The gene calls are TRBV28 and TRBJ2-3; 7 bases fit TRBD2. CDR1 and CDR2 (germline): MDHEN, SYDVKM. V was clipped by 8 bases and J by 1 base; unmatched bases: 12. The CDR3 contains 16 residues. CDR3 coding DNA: TGTGCCAGCGTGGGAAATGGGGGGGGTGGCACAGATACGCAGTATTTT. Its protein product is CASVGNGGGGTDTQYF.